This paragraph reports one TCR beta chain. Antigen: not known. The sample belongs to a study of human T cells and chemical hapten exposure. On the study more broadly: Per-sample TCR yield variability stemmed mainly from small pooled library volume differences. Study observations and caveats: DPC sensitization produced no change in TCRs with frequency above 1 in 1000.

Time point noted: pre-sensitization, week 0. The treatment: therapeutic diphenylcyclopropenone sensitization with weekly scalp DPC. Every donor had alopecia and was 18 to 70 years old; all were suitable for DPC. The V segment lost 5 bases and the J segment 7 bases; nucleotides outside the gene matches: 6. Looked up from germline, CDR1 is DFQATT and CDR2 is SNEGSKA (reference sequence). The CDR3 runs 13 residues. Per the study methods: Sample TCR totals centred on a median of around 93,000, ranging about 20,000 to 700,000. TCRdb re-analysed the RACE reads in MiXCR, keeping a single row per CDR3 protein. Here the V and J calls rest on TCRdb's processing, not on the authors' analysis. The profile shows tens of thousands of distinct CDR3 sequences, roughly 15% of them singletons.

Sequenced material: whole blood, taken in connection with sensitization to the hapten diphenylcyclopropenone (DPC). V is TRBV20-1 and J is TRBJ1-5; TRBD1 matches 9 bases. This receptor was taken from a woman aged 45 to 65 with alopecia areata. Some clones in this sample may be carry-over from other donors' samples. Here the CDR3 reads CSAETGGGQPQHF. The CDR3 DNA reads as TGCAGTGCTGAGACAGGGGGGGGACAGCCCCAGCATTTT.